These 16 T cell receptor beta chains were all obtained from the same sample, sequenced in a study of T cell responses to AZD1222 COVID-19 vaccine (dated by TCRdb to the early 2020s). Libraries were made using the immunoSEQ multiplex PCR assay. TCRdb carries this immuneACCESS record with in-frame sequences only. Its versions omit some clonotypes, under half of them owing to an unresolved V gene in the studies checked, with the rest unexplained. In all, the sample holds about 170,000 clones, and around nine tenths of those were seen once. About 1% of the sample is in the top ten clones. The time point tag for this specimen amounts to: about 28 days (+/-7) after the second vaccine dose. The starting material was peripheral blood, obtained 28 days after the second AZD1222 dose. The receptors were gathered from an adult who received the AZD1222 COVID-19 vaccine.

This clone was counted between two and nine times. The gene calls are TRBV7-9 and TRBJ2-7; D possibly corresponds to TRBD1 (5 bases). V gave up 5 bases and J gave up 1 base, with 12 bases separating them. The length of the CDR3 is 14 residues. Germline values: CDR1 SEHNR, CDR2 FQNEAQ (reference sequence). The CDR3 loop is CASSPVQGSYEQYF. The DNA of the CDR3 is TGTGCCAGCAGCCCGGTGCAGGGTTCCTACGAGCAGTACTTC.

J is TRBJ2-7 and V is TRBV6-5; D remains ambiguous. Trimming left V 2 bases short and J 3 bases short, with 8 bases between. Germline V CDR1 and CDR2: MNHEY, SVGAGI. CDR3 length equals 13 residues. The CDR3 loop is CASSYGLFYEQYF. The DNA for the CDR3 is TGTGCCAGCAGTTACGGTCTTTTCTACGAGCAGTACTTC.

This sequence joins TRBV7-9 and TRBJ1-5; the D gene is possibly TRBD1 (5 bases). From germline, CDR1 is SEHNR and CDR2 FQNEAQ (reference sequence). The CDR3 extends over 19 amino acids. Trimming shortened V by 2 bases and J by 5 bases, and 25 bases separated the two germline ends. The CDR3 DNA reads as TGTGCCAGCAGCTTAAAGAGTGGGGGAGGGGATCCTCGATATCAGCCCCAGCATTTT. Translated, it gives CASSLKSGGGDPRYQPQHF.

V usage is TRBV28 and J usage is TRBJ2-5, with TRBD1 matching over 9 bases. This CDR3 has 15 amino acids. The germline V gene encodes CDR1 MDHEN and CDR2 SYDVKM. The V and J ends lost 7 bases and 5 bases, in that order; junction bases with no gene match: 11. CDR3 bases: TGTGCCAGCACCTCCCTGGGACAGGGTGGGGAGACCCAGTACTTC. Translation: CASTSLGQGGETQYF.

This chain connects TRBV5-6 to TRBJ1-2, with no clear D. Trimming removed 4 bases from V and 0 bases from J, with 4 bases in between. This CDR3 comprises 12 residues. Germline CDR1 SGHDT, CDR2 YYEEEE. The CDR3 loop reads CASSETNYGYTF. As DNA, the CDR3 is TGTGCCAGCAGCGAAACTAACTATGGCTACACCTTC.

The chain joins TRBV12-3 or TRBV12-4 to TRBJ2-7; D gene ambiguous. V was shortened by 7 bases and J by 4 bases, with 14 bases between the two germline ends. CDR3 length: 13 amino acids. The DNA of the CDR3 is TGTGCCAGCAAAAGGGATGAGGTTTACGAGCAGTACTTC. As protein: CASKRDEVYEQYF.

This clone was counted once. The V gene is TRBV5-1, the J gene TRBJ2-7; 8 bases match TRBD1. Losses at the gene ends were 2 bases for V and 3 bases for J; bases not matched to a gene: 1. The CDR3 has 13 residues. Germline CDR1 and CDR2: SGHRS and YFSETQ. In DNA form, the CDR3 reads TGCGCCAGCAGCTTCGACAGGGGCTACGAGCAGTACTTC. Residues: CASSFDRGYEQYF.

This clone was picked up one time. The rearrangement joins TRBV4-2 to TRBJ2-1, with D uncertain. Germline V gives CDR1 LGHNA, CDR2 YNFKEQ. This CDR3 has 14 residues. The V end lost 0 bases, the J end lost 12 bases, and 15 bases lay between the germline ends. CDR3 bases: TGTGCCAGCAGCCAAGATTTGGCTCCCACCCTGCAGTTCTTC. Its protein is CASSQDLAPTLQFF.

J is TRBJ2-1 and V is TRBV27; 7 bases match TRBD2. V dropped 3 bases and J dropped 4; count of bases not matched to a gene: 6. Germline assignment: CDR1 MNHEY and CDR2 SMNVEV (reference sequence). The CDR3 loop spans 15 amino acids. The CDR3: CASSLTREGYNEQFF. The DNA of the CDR3 is TGTGCCAGCAGTTTGACAAGGGAGGGGTACAATGAGCAGTTCTTC.

The chain couples TRBV7-9 to TRBJ2-7, with D possibly being TRBD2 (6 bases). V gave up 6 bases and J gave up 2 bases, with 11 bases separating them. CDR3 length equals 13 residues. In germline, CDR1 is SEHNR, CDR2 FQNEAQ (reference sequence). The chain's CDR3 is CASRTGGAYEQYF. In nucleotides, the CDR3 is TGTGCCAGCAGGACCGGGGGAGCCTACGAGCAGTACTTC.

In the case of this clone: Different DNA sequences within this sample yield the same CDR3. This chain links TRBV6-2 or TRBV6-3 with TRBJ2-3, with D unclear. CDR1 is MNHEY and CDR2 is SVGEGT in the germline V gene. The V end was cut by 0 bases, the J end by 5 bases, with 6 bases between. This CDR3 is built from 13 residues. The CDR3 loop is CASSYSGIDTQYF. CDR3 sequence (DNA): TGTGCCAGCAGTTACTCGGGGATAGATACGCAGTATTTT.

V is TRBV10-2 and J is TRBJ1-1, with D possibly TRBD1 on 5 matching bases. The length of the CDR3 is 13 residues. V gave up 6 bases and J gave up 5 bases, with 13 bases separating them. CDR1 and CDR2 (germline): WSHSY, SAAADI. This CDR3 is CASSFGGRTEAFF. In DNA form, the CDR3 reads TGCGCCAGCAGCTTCGGGGGAAGGACTGAAGCTTTCTTT.

This clone was seen more than once but under ten times. One end of the junction varies from germline; a read error may be responsible. The rearrangement links TRBV29-1 to TRBJ1-2; TRBD1 might be the D (6 bases). The germline gives CDR1 SQVTM, CDR2 ANQGSEA. This CDR3 spans 11 amino acids. Written as DNA, the CDR3 is TGCAGCGGGTTCGACAGGTCTACCCTTCTGTTC. Amino acids: CSGFDRSTLLF.

This clone appeared a few times. This sequence joins TRBV11-2 and TRBJ1-5; D not certain. Germline V gene sequence: CDR1 SGHAT, CDR2 FQNNGV. V lost 5 bases and J 7 bases, leaving 18 bases between the germline ends. The length of the CDR3 is 15 residues. The CDR3 DNA reads TGTGCCAGCAGCCAGAAGGATGTTCCGTTGCAGCCCCAGCATTTT. Residues: CASSQKDVPLQPQHF.

V is TRBV12-3 or TRBV12-4 and J is TRBJ1-1; unclear D gene. Between the trimmed V and J ends, which lost 1 base and 3 bases, there was a span of 6 bases. This CDR3 contains 13 residues. CDR3: CASSLDMYTEAFF. CDR3 bases: TGTGCCAGCAGTTTAGACATGTACACTGAAGCTTTCTTT.

The chain employs TRBV12-5 and TRBJ2-7; D perhaps matches TRBD2 (6 bases). Germline V gives CDR1 LGHNT, CDR2 FRNRAP. This CDR3 is built from 16 residues. Between the trimmed V and J ends, which lost 4 bases and 1 base, there was a span of 17 bases. CDR3 nucleotides: TGTGCTAGTGGTTCAGGTTTCGGGGGAGCTTCCTACGAGCAGTACTTC. Encoded protein: CASGSGFGGASYEQYF.